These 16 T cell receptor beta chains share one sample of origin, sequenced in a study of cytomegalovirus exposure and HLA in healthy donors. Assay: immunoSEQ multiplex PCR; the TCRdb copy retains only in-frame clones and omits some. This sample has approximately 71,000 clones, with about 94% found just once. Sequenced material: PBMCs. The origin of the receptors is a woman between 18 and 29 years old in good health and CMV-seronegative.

The CDR3 loop reads CASRFGEVNTDTQYF. Written as DNA, the CDR3 is TGTGCCAGCCGATTTGGAGAGGTCAATACAGATACGCAGTATTTT. The genes are TRBV13 and TRBJ2-3; D gene unclear. Germline values: CDR1 PRHDT, CDR2 FYEKMQ (reference sequence). V gave up 8 bases and J gave up 3 bases, with 18 bases separating them. This CDR3 is built from 15 residues.

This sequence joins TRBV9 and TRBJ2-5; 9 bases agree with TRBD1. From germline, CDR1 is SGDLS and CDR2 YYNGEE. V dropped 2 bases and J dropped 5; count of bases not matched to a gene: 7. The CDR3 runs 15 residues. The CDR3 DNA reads TGTGCCAGCAGCGTTCGGACAGGGGCTTGGGAGACCCAGTACTTC. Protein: CASSVRTGAWETQYF.

DNA for the CDR3: TGTGCCAGCAGCTTGGCCGCAGTTCACGAGCAGTACTTC. Its translation is CASSLAAVHEQYF. The rearrangement joins TRBV5-4 to TRBJ2-7; D ambiguous. Trimming took 0 bases from V and 5 from J, leaving 9 bases between them. This CDR3 is built from 13 residues. Germline CDR1 SGHNT, CDR2 YYREEE (reference sequence).

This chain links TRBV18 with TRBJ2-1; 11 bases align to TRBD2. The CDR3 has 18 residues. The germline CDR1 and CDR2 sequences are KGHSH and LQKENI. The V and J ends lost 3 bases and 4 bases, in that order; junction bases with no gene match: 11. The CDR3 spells CASSPGTGTSGTYNEQFF. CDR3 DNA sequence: TGTGCCAGCTCACCGGGGACCGGGACTAGCGGAACATACAATGAGCAGTTCTTC.

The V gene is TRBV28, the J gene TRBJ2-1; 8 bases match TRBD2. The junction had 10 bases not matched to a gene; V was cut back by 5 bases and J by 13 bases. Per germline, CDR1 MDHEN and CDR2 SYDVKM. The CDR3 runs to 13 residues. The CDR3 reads CASSPLGREAQFF. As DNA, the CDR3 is TGTGCCAGCAGTCCCCTTGGGCGGGAGGCTCAGTTCTTC.

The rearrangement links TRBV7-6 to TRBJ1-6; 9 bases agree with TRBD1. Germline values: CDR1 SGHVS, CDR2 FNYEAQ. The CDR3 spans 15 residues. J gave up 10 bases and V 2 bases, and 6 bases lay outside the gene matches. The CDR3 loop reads CASSLQTGGRSPLHF. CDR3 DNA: TGTGCCAGCAGCTTACAAACAGGGGGCAGGTCACCCCTCCACTTT. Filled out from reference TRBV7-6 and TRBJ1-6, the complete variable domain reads GAGVSQSPRYKVTKRGQDVALRCDPISGHVSLYWYRQALGQGPEFLTYFNYEAQQDKSGLPNDRFSAERPEGSISTLTIQRTEQRDSAMYRCASSLQTGGRSPLHFGNGTRLTVT.

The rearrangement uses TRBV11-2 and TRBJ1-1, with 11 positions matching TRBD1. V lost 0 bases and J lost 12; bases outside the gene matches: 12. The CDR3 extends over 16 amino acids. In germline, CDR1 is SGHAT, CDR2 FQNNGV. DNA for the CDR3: TGTGCCAGCAGCTTAGATGGACAGGGGGCTTCTGCGAAATCTTTCTTT. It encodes CASSLDGQGASAKSFF.

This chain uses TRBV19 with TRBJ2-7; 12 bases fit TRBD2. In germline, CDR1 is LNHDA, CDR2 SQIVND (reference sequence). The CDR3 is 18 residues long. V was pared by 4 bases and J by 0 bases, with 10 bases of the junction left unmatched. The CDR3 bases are TGTGCCAGTAGTAAGGGGATCGGACTAGCGGGGCACTCCTACGAGCAGTACTTC. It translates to CASSKGIGLAGHSYEQYF.

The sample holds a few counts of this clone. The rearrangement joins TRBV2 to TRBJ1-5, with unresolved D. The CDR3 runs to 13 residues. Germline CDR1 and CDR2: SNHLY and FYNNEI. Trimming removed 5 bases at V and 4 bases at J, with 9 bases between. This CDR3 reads CASSTDGNQPQHF. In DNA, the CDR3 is TGTGCCAGCAGTACCGACGGGAATCAGCCCCAGCATTTT.

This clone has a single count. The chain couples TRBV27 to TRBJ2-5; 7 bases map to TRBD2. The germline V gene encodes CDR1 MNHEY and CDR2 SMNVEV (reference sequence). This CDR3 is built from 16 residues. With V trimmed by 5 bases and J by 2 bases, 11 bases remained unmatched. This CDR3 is CASSPRGTNEQETQYF. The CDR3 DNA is TGTGCCAGCAGTCCACGCGGGACTAACGAACAAGAGACCCAGTACTTC.

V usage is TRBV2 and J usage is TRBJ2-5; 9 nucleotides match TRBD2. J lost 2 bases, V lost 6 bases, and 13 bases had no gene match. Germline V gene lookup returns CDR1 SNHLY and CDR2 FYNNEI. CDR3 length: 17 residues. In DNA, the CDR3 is TGTGCCAGCAGAGAAAATAGCGGGGGCCGACAGCAAGAGACCCAGTACTTC. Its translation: CASRENSGGRQQETQYF.

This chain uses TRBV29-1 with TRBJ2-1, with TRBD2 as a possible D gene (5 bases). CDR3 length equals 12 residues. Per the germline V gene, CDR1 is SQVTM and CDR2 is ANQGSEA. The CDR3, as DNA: TGCACCTACGAGGGTATAGGCAATGAGCAGTTCTTC. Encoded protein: CTYEGIGNEQFF.

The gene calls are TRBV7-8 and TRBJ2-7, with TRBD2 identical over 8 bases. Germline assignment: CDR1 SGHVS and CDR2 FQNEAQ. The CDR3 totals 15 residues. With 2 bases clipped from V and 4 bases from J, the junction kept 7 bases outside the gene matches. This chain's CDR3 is CASSLSREGLYEQYF. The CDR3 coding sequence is TGTGCCAGCAGCTTATCTCGGGAGGGCCTGTACGAGCAGTACTTC. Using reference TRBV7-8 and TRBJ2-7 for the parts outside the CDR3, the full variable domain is GAGVSQSPRYKVAKRGQDVALRCDPISGHVSLFWYQQALGQGPEFLTYFQNEAQLDKSGLPSDRFFAERPEGSVSTLKIQRTQQEDSAVYLCASSLSREGLYEQYFGPGTRLTVT.

The CDR3 coding sequence is TGTGCCAGCACTGGGACAGGGCTTGGCTACACCTTC. Translating gives CASTGTGLGYTF. The J gene is TRBJ1-2, the V gene TRBV28, with TRBD1 matching 9 bases. The V segment lost 7 bases and the J segment 7 bases; nucleotides outside the gene matches: 4. This CDR3 region has 12 residues. Germline-derived CDR1 and CDR2 are MDHEN and SYDVKM.

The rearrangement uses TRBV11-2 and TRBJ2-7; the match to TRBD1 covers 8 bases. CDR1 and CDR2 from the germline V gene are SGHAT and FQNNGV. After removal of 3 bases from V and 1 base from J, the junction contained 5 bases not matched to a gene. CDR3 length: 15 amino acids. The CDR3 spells CASSFGTGPSYEQYF. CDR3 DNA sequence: TGTGCCAGCAGCTTCGGGACAGGACCGTCCTACGAGCAGTACTTC.

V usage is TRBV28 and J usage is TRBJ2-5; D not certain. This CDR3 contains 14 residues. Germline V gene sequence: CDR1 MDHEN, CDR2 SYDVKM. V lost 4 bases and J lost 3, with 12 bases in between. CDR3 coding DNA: TGTGCCAGCAGTTCTCCGCCCAGAAAAGAGACCCAGTACTTC. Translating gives CASSSPPRKETQYF.